Listed below are T cell receptor beta chains from one sample, sequenced in a study of blood T cell repertoires in COVID-19. The method was immunoSEQ multiplex PCR; TCRdb's version includes in-frame clones alone and lacks a portion of them. The data show tens of thousands of clones, approximately 86% seen once. Sequencing used peripheral blood. These receptors came from a woman of 80 years or more with acute or convalescent COVID-19. Both conserved end residues are trimmed from each CDR3.

v_gene: TRBV2; j_gene: TRBJ2-1; CDR3aa: ASSRGQNFDNEQF
v_gene: TRBV11-3; j_gene: TRBJ2-6; CDR3aa: ASSFAGSGANVLT
v_gene: TRBV6-1; j_gene: TRBJ2-4; CDR3aa: ASSDRGTKNIQY
v_gene: TRBV2; j_gene: TRBJ2-3; CDR3aa: ASSLGQGTQY
v_gene: TRBV28; j_gene: TRBJ2-1; CDR3aa: ASSPPALQESNEQF
v_gene: TRBV14; j_gene: TRBJ2-7; CDR3aa: ASSQLLAGGREQY
v_gene: TRBV10-3; j_gene: TRBJ1-2; CDR3aa: AISPGQGPYGYT
v_gene: TRBV6-5; j_gene: TRBJ2-1; CDR3aa: ASSQDRATYNEQF
v_gene: TRBV5-1; j_gene: TRBJ1-1; CDR3aa: ASRLLPFMNTEAF
v_gene: TRBV30; j_gene: TRBJ1-6; CDR3aa: AWSVAQGNNSPLH
v_gene: TRBV5-4; j_gene: TRBJ2-3; CDR3aa: ASSIDRYTDTQY
v_gene: TRBV6-5; j_gene: TRBJ1-3; CDR3aa: ASKITGSGNTIY
v_gene: TRBV12-3/TRBV12-4; j_gene: TRBJ1-2; CDR3aa: ASRPDSYGYT
v_gene: TRBV15; j_gene: TRBJ1-3; CDR3aa: ATSREDSLSGNTIY
v_gene: TRBV12-3/TRBV12-4; j_gene: TRBJ1-2; CDR3aa: ASSSTGSYGYT
v_gene: TRBV5-4; j_gene: TRBJ1-1; CDR3aa: ASSSGGGWVNTEAF
v_gene: TRBV3-1/TRBV3-2; j_gene: TRBJ2-3; CDR3aa: ASSQVLAGGGRSDTQY
v_gene: TRBV10-3; j_gene: TRBJ1-1; CDR3aa: ATSGTEMNTEAF
v_gene: TRBV7-9; j_gene: TRBJ2-1; CDR3aa: ASKPPGAYNEQF
v_gene: TRBV5-1; j_gene: TRBJ2-7; CDR3aa: ASSLGQRLEDEQY
v_gene: TRBV5-1; j_gene: TRBJ1-1; CDR3aa: ASRRETEAF
v_gene: TRBV15; j_gene: TRBJ2-1; CDR3aa: ATSRDEGGLASDEQF
v_gene: TRBV3-1/TRBV3-2; j_gene: TRBJ1-1; CDR3aa: ASSRQHPGANTEAF
v_gene: TRBV2; j_gene: TRBJ2-5; CDR3aa: ASSVGSSGVPETQY
v_gene: TRBV2; j_gene: TRBJ2-7; CDR3aa: ASSSGGARYEQY
v_gene: TRBV11-1; j_gene: TRBJ2-2; CDR3aa: ASSFRGQSNTGELF
v_gene: TRBV7-9; j_gene: TRBJ2-7; CDR3aa: ASSSWDRVNEQY
v_gene: TRBV28; j_gene: TRBJ1-2; CDR3aa: ASSGQGENYGYT
v_gene: TRBV28; j_gene: TRBJ2-3; CDR3aa: ASSPRQGPAQDTQY
v_gene: TRBV19; j_gene: TRBJ1-4; CDR3aa: ASSKIGSLGEKLF
v_gene: TRBV2; j_gene: TRBJ1-2; CDR3aa: ASSLDRNRADYT
v_gene: TRBV5-1; j_gene: TRBJ1-4; CDR3aa: ASSLESGGWYEKLF
v_gene: TRBV29-1; j_gene: TRBJ1-2; CDR3aa: SVGGQGNHGYT
v_gene: TRBV9; j_gene: TRBJ2-2; CDR3aa: ASSAIDRATGELF
v_gene: TRBV7-3; j_gene: TRBJ1-1; CDR3aa: ASSLPGHRMNTEAF
v_gene: TRBV27; j_gene: TRBJ1-1; CDR3aa: ASSYTGGTEAF
v_gene: TRBV4-1; j_gene: TRBJ1-5; CDR3aa: ASSQFTGLDQPQH